The rows below give T cell receptor beta chains drawn from one sample of a study of T cell responses to AZD1222 COVID-19 vaccine. Sequenced by immunoSEQ multiplex PCR; TCRdb stores in-frame clones only, minus some. Here the sample spans around 100,000 clones, around 87% being singletons. The specimen comprised peripheral blood, sampled on day 0 of AZD1222 vaccination. The receptors shown here come from an adult in good health. Both conserved end residues are part of each CDR3. Each record gives: D gene, J gene, V gene, clone size, CDR3 protein, CDR3 DNA. The D gene is left open where the match is weak. Clone size, where shown, is once, few, many, or a class for clones that have expanded.

d_gene: TRBD2
j_gene: TRBJ2-2
v_gene: TRBV5-1
abundance: -
CDR3aa: CASSLVGTSDTGELFF
CDR3nt: TGCGCCAGCAGCTTGGTAGGGACTAGCGACACCGGGGAGCTGTTTTTT

d_gene: -
j_gene: TRBJ1-1
v_gene: TRBV5-1
abundance: -
CDR3aa: CASSFTGQNTEAFF
CDR3nt: TGCGCCAGCAGCTTCACGGGACAGAACACTGAAGCTTTCTTT

d_gene: -
j_gene: TRBJ2-7
v_gene: TRBV4-2
abundance: -
CDR3aa: CASSQVYGNSYEQYF
CDR3nt: TGTGCCAGCAGCCAAGTTTACGGGAACTCCTACGAGCAGTACTTC

d_gene: -
j_gene: TRBJ1-6
v_gene: TRBV7-9
abundance: -
CDR3aa: CASRSGAGQGNNSPLHF
CDR3nt: TGTGCCAGCAGATCCGGAGCCGGGCAGGGGAATAATTCACCCCTCCACTTT

d_gene: -
j_gene: TRBJ1-6
v_gene: TRBV19
abundance: -
CDR3aa: CASSILGPPLHF
CDR3nt: TGTGCCAGTAGTATCCTCGGCCCACCCCTCCACTTT

d_gene: -
j_gene: TRBJ1-4
v_gene: TRBV28
abundance: -
CDR3aa: CASSLSATNEKLFF
CDR3nt: TGTGCCAGCAGTTTGTCAGCAACTAATGAAAAACTGTTTTTT

d_gene: TRBD1
j_gene: TRBJ2-1
v_gene: TRBV27
abundance: -
CDR3aa: CAILLPGQGLHEQFF
CDR3nt: TGTGCCATCTTACTCCCGGGACAGGGGTTGCATGAGCAGTTCTTC

d_gene: -
j_gene: TRBJ2-6
v_gene: TRBV9
abundance: -
CDR3aa: CASSVLGTGANVLTF
CDR3nt: TGTGCCAGCAGCGTCTTAGGGACTGGGGCCAACGTCCTGACTTTC

d_gene: -
j_gene: TRBJ1-5
v_gene: TRBV10-3
abundance: -
CDR3aa: CAISEGATRDQPQHF
CDR3nt: TGTGCCATCAGCGAAGGAGCTACGAGGGATCAGCCCCAGCATTTT

d_gene: -
j_gene: TRBJ1-3
v_gene: TRBV15
abundance: -
CDR3aa: CATSRQPGQFGNTIYF
CDR3nt: TGTGCCACCAGCAGACAACCCGGACAGTTTGGAAACACCATATATTTT

d_gene: -
j_gene: TRBJ1-6
v_gene: TRBV7-9
abundance: -
CDR3aa: CASRLDGGHSPLHF
CDR3nt: TGTGCCAGCAGGCTGGACGGAGGGCATTCACCCCTCCACTTT

d_gene: -
j_gene: TRBJ2-7
v_gene: TRBV11-1
abundance: once
CDR3aa: CASSLEDIRTYEQYF
CDR3nt: TGTGCCAGCAGCTTAGAGGACATCAGAACCTACGAGCAGTACTTC

d_gene: -
j_gene: TRBJ1-1
v_gene: TRBV3-1/TRBV3-2
abundance: -
CDR3aa: CASSRRQENTEAFF
CDR3nt: TGTGCCAGCAGTCGTAGGCAGGAGAACACTGAAGCTTTCTTT

d_gene: -
j_gene: TRBJ1-5
v_gene: TRBV5-8
abundance: -
CDR3aa: CASSFEQAGNQPQHF
CDR3nt: TGTGCCAGCAGCTTCGAACAAGCGGGCAATCAGCCCCAGCATTTT

d_gene: TRBD1
j_gene: TRBJ1-2
v_gene: TRBV29-1
abundance: -
CDR3aa: CSAGQGAHTF
CDR3nt: TGCAGCGCCGGACAGGGGGCGCACACCTTC

d_gene: -
j_gene: TRBJ2-3
v_gene: TRBV7-2
abundance: -
CDR3aa: CASSKDWYTDTQYF
CDR3nt: TGTGCCAGCTCCAAGGACTGGTACACAGATACGCAGTATTTT

d_gene: -
j_gene: TRBJ1-2
v_gene: TRBV28
abundance: -
CDR3aa: CASRVRAYGYTF
CDR3nt: TGTGCCAGCAGAGTACGGGCCTATGGCTACACCTTC

d_gene: -
j_gene: TRBJ2-3
v_gene: TRBV7-3
abundance: few
CDR3aa: CASSPGQGGTQYF
CDR3nt: TGTGCCAGCAGCCCCGGCCAGGGGGGTACGCAGTATTTT

d_gene: TRBD2
j_gene: TRBJ2-3
v_gene: TRBV29-1
abundance: -
CDR3aa: CSVGPGLAGGWDTQYF
CDR3nt: TGCAGCGTTGGACCGGGACTAGCGGGGGGATGGGATACGCAGTATTTT

d_gene: -
j_gene: TRBJ2-3
v_gene: TRBV5-1
abundance: -
CDR3aa: CASSKLRGDTQYF
CDR3nt: TGCGCCAGCAGCAAGCTGAGGGGCGATACGCAGTATTTT

d_gene: TRBD1
j_gene: TRBJ1-3
v_gene: TRBV6-5
abundance: -
CDR3aa: CASSAWTGGYTIYF
CDR3nt: TGTGCCAGCAGCGCATGGACAGGGGGGTACACCATATATTTT

d_gene: -
j_gene: TRBJ2-5
v_gene: TRBV4-3
abundance: once
CDR3aa: CASSQGQGVETQYF
CDR3nt: TGCGCCAGCAGCCAAGGGCAAGGAGTGGAGACCCAGTACTTC

d_gene: -
j_gene: TRBJ2-1
v_gene: TRBV18
abundance: -
CDR3aa: CASSPREARSYNEQFF
CDR3nt: TGTGCCAGCTCACCACGGGAAGCCCGATCCTACAATGAGCAGTTCTTC

d_gene: -
j_gene: TRBJ1-5
v_gene: TRBV12-3/TRBV12-4
abundance: once
CDR3aa: CASSFSLQPQHF
CDR3nt: TGTGCCAGCAGTTTCAGTTTGCAGCCCCAGCATTTT

d_gene: -
j_gene: TRBJ1-1
v_gene: TRBV20-1
abundance: -
CDR3aa: CSARGLREAFF
CDR3nt: TGCAGTGCTAGAGGCCTCCGGGAAGCTTTCTTT

d_gene: -
j_gene: TRBJ2-2
v_gene: TRBV27
abundance: few
CDR3aa: CASSPRWTGELFF
CDR3nt: TGTGCCAGCAGTCCTAGGTGGACCGGGGAGCTGTTTTTT

d_gene: -
j_gene: TRBJ2-7
v_gene: TRBV4-3
abundance: -
CDR3aa: CASSRSGQSYEQYF
CDR3nt: TGCGCCAGCAGCCGATCTGGACAGTCCTACGAGCAGTACTTC

d_gene: TRBD2
j_gene: TRBJ2-1
v_gene: TRBV18
abundance: few
CDR3aa: CASSPSGGLRDEQFF
CDR3nt: TGTGCCAGCTCACCTAGCGGGGGGCTTAGGGATGAGCAGTTCTTC

d_gene: TRBD1
j_gene: TRBJ1-2
v_gene: TRBV18
abundance: -
CDR3aa: CASSPTGSAGYTF
CDR3nt: TGTGCCAGCTCGCCGACAGGGTCGGCAGGCTACACCTTC

d_gene: TRBD1
j_gene: TRBJ1-2
v_gene: TRBV5-4
abundance: -
CDR3aa: CASSPGTVLYGYTF
CDR3nt: TGTGCCAGCAGCCCCGGGACAGTACTCTATGGCTACACCTTC

d_gene: -
j_gene: TRBJ1-5
v_gene: TRBV11-2
abundance: few
CDR3aa: CASSLDSNQPQHF
CDR3nt: TGTGCCAGCAGCTTAGACAGTAATCAGCCCCAGCATTTT

d_gene: TRBD2
j_gene: TRBJ2-7
v_gene: TRBV9
abundance: once
CDR3aa: CASTRSGGYEEQYF
CDR3nt: TGTGCCAGCACTAGGAGCGGGGGCTATGAAGAGCAGTACTTC

d_gene: -
j_gene: TRBJ1-5
v_gene: TRBV6-2/TRBV6-3
abundance: -
CDR3aa: CASSMGLLSNQPQHF
CDR3nt: TGTGCCAGCAGTATGGGACTTCTTAGCAATCAGCCCCAGCATTTT

d_gene: TRBD2
j_gene: TRBJ2-5
v_gene: TRBV7-2
abundance: once
CDR3aa: CASSQLTGRRGETQYF
CDR3nt: TGTGCCAGCAGCCAATTAACCGGGAGGCGGGGAGAGACCCAGTACTTC

d_gene: -
j_gene: TRBJ1-3
v_gene: TRBV27
abundance: -
CDR3aa: CASSLGPPQLRNTIYF
CDR3nt: TGTGCCAGCAGTTTAGGCCCCCCCCAACTGCGAAACACCATATATTTT

d_gene: -
j_gene: TRBJ2-1
v_gene: TRBV7-8
abundance: -
CDR3aa: CASSPRVGDGNEQFF
CDR3nt: TGTGCCAGCAGCCCCAGGGTCGGTGATGGCAATGAGCAGTTCTTC

d_gene: TRBD1
j_gene: TRBJ1-1
v_gene: TRBV5-1
abundance: -
CDR3aa: CASSPRPGTGMNTEAFF
CDR3nt: TGCGCCAGCAGCCCCCGTCCCGGGACAGGAATGAACACTGAAGCTTTCTTT